The 10 T cell receptor beta chains presented below share a single source sample, sequenced in a study of cytomegalovirus exposure and HLA in healthy donors. The PCR contained 60 Vbeta and 13 Jbeta primers. The data were produced by immunoSEQ multiplex PCR, yet TCRdb's version contains in-frame clones alone and is incomplete. The sample carries about 190,000 clones, less than 90% recorded once. Sequenced material: PBMCs. These receptor sequences come from a boy aged 5-17 years in good health and CMV-seronegative.

The J gene is TRBJ2-2, the V gene TRBV2; the D gene is possibly TRBD1 (5 bases). The V end was cut by 5 bases, the J end by 1 base, with 11 bases between. The germline V gene encodes CDR1 SNHLY and CDR2 FYNNEI. The CDR3 is made up of 15 amino acids. The CDR3 loop is CASSSGHKNTGELFF. DNA of the CDR3: TGTGCCAGCAGTTCCGGACACAAGAACACCGGGGAGCTGTTTTTT.

The chain links TRBV27 to TRBJ2-3; TRBD2 agrees at 7 bases. CDR1 and CDR2 (germline): MNHEY, SMNVEV (reference sequence). The J segment lost 6 bases and the V segment lost 4 bases, leaving 4 bases of the junction unmatched. The CDR3 contains 13 residues. The CDR3: CASSWGGKDTQYF. Here the CDR3 DNA reads TGTGCCAGCAGTTGGGGAGGGAAGGATACGCAGTATTTT.

In regard to this clone: Additional DNA sequences in this sample encode the identical CDR3. This chain uses TRBV29-1 with TRBJ2-7; 7 bases are a match to TRBD1. Germline V gene data show CDR1 as SQVTM and CDR2 as ANQGSEA. The ends lost 7 bases at V and 7 bases at J; junction bases unmatched: 10. The CDR3 is 12 amino acids. The CDR3 coding sequence is TGCAGCGCGTCCAGGGACAGCAAAGAGCAGTACTTC. It encodes CSASRDSKEQYF.

This chain joins TRBV28 and TRBJ2-7; 7 positions agree with TRBD1. V lost 5 bases to trimming and J lost 3 bases; unmatched junction nucleotides: 10. The CDR3 consists of 15 residues. In germline, CDR1 is MDHEN, CDR2 SYDVKM. CDR3 nucleotide sequence: TGTGCCAGCAGTCCACCTAAGGGACAGTTCTACGAGCAGTACTTC. Translated, it gives CASSPPKGQFYEQYF.

The rearrangement links TRBV4-3 to TRBJ2-3; D gene ambiguous. Deletions cut 3 bases from V and 0 bases from J, with 10 bases between. The CDR3 extends over 15 amino acids. CDR1 and CDR2 (germline): LGHNA, YSLEER. The CDR3 reads CASSQSPGSTDTQYF. The CDR3 DNA reads as TGCGCCAGCAGCCAGAGTCCCGGGAGCACAGATACGCAGTATTTT.

The rearrangement links TRBV20-1 to TRBJ1-2, with a possible D match to TRBD1 (5 bases). The germline V gene encodes CDR1 DFQATT and CDR2 SNEGSKA (reference sequence). The germline V and J ends were trimmed by 2 bases and 8 bases, with 9 bases remaining between them. The CDR3 covers 11 residues. The CDR3 DNA reads as TGCAGTGCTAGACAGGAGGGGGGCTACACCTTC. Its translation is CSARQEGGYTF.

The chain recombines TRBV7-9 with TRBJ2-1; 10 nucleotides line up with TRBD2. The CDR3 spans 14 residues. CDR1 SEHNR and CDR2 FQNEAQ come from the germline V gene (reference sequence). The V gene end was trimmed by 1 base and the J gene end by 8 bases; junction bases not matched to a gene: 2. CDR3 bases: TGTGCCAGCAGCTTAGGGACTAGCGGAGATGAGCAGTTCTTC. Protein product: CASSLGTSGDEQFF. Full variable domain (rest looked up from reference TRBV7-9 and TRBJ2-1): DTGVSQNPRHKITKRGQNVTFRCDPISEHNRLYWYRQTLGQGPEFLTYFQNEAQLEKSRLLSDRFSAERPKGSFSTLEIQRTEQGDSAMYLCASSLGTSGDEQFFGPGTRLTVL.

The CDR3: CASSYAGQGVEPQHF. In nucleotides, the CDR3 is TGTGCCAGCAGTTACGCCGGACAGGGTGTCGAGCCCCAGCATTTT. The J gene is TRBJ1-5, the V gene TRBV6-5; TRBD1 matches at 8 bases. This CDR3 has 15 residues. Germline trimming cut 2 bases from V and 8 bases from J; bases unmatched to any gene: 8. Germline V gene lookup returns CDR1 MNHEY and CDR2 SVGAGI.

The chain carries TRBV30 and TRBJ2-5, with 7 positions matching TRBD1. The V gene's germline CDR1 is GTSNPN and CDR2 SVGIG (reference sequence). The V and J ends lost 3 bases and 11 bases, in that order; junction bases with no gene match: 6. This CDR3 is 11 amino acids long. The CDR3 DNA reads TGTGCCTGGAGGGAGGACAGGCGGCAGTACTTC. This sequence encodes CAWREDRRQYF.

This sequence joins TRBV7-9 and TRBJ2-7; 7 nucleotides match TRBD1. Trimming at V came to 3 bases and at J to 0 bases, leaving 2 bases not matched to a gene. The germline gives CDR1 SEHNR, CDR2 FQNEAQ (reference sequence). The CDR3 has 14 amino acids. The CDR3 protein is CASSFPGGSYEQYF. CDR3 sequence (DNA): TGTGCCAGCAGCTTTCCAGGGGGCTCCTACGAGCAGTACTTC.